The next 25 T cell receptor beta chains were all read from a single sample in a study of blood T cell repertoires in COVID-19. Assay used: immunoSEQ multiplex PCR; TCRdb lists only in-frame clones, some missing. The data contain approximately 74,000 clones, 85% to 90% of them seen just once; the ten biggest clones take up 1% to 1.5%. Sequencing used peripheral blood. These receptors were taken from a woman aged 60-75 years with acute or convalescent COVID-19.

This chain uses TRBV4-1 with TRBJ1-5, with 8 bases identical to TRBD1. The CDR3 runs to 14 residues. J was trimmed by 6 bases and V by 6 bases; bases with no gene match: 7. Per the germline V gene, CDR1 is MGHRA and CDR2 is YSYEKL. The CDR3 DNA reads as TGCGCCAGCAGTAACAGGGGGATCGGTCAGCCCCAGCATTTT. As protein: CASSNRGIGQPQHF.

CDR3 loop: CASSLYLSYNEQFF. The CDR3 DNA is TGTGCCAGCAGCTTATACCTATCCTACAATGAGCAGTTCTTC. The V gene is TRBV11-2, the J gene TRBJ2-1; no clear D. Trimming stripped 2 bases from V and 1 base from J, with 6 bases between. Germline V lookup: CDR1 SGHAT, CDR2 FQNNGV. The CDR3 consists of 14 residues.

The chain recombines TRBV6-5 with TRBJ1-6, with 11 bases that match TRBD1. CDR3 size: 15 residues. The germline V gene has CDR1 MNHEY and CDR2 SVGAGI. V gave up 7 bases and J gave up 9 bases; unmatched junction bases: 8. This CDR3 is CASTDPGQGASPLHF. The CDR3 region has the DNA TGTGCCAGCACCGACCCAGGACAGGGGGCTTCACCCCTCCACTTT.

The chain joins TRBV10-2 to TRBJ2-7, with a tentative D call TRBD2 (5 bases). V lost 2 bases and J 12 bases, leaving 14 bases between the germline ends. CDR1 and CDR2 from the germline V gene are WSHSY and SAAADI. This CDR3 comprises 12 residues. The CDR3 coding sequence is TGCGCCAGCAGTGAGCGTGGGGAGCCTGCGTACGTC. Amino acid sequence: CASSERGEPAYV.

The V call is TRBV6-5, the J call TRBJ2-2; 9 nucleotides agree with TRBD1. The V segment lost 4 bases and the J segment 6 bases; nucleotides outside the gene matches: 6. Germline values: CDR1 MNHEY, CDR2 SVGAGI. CDR3 length equals 15 residues. The CDR3: CASSFGTGWSGELFF. The DNA for the CDR3 is TGTGCCAGCAGTTTCGGGACAGGGTGGTCCGGGGAGCTGTTTTTT.

The genes are TRBV5-1 and TRBJ1-1, with TRBD1 identical over 8 bases. J was trimmed by 5 bases and V by 0 bases; bases with no gene match: 9. The germline CDR1 and CDR2 sequences are SGHRS and YFSETQ. The CDR3 is 16 residues long. The CDR3 sequence is CASSLELSTGGTEAFF. CDR3 in DNA: TGCGCCAGCAGCTTGGAATTATCAACAGGGGGGACTGAAGCTTTCTTT.

The chain carries TRBV5-1 and TRBJ1-1; 8 nucleotides match TRBD1. Germline V gene data show CDR1 as SGHRS and CDR2 as YFSETQ. The V and J ends lost 4 bases and 5 bases, in that order; junction bases with no gene match: 13. The CDR3 runs to 16 residues. The CDR3 is CASSRNPQGAGTEAFF. The CDR3 coding sequence is TGCGCCAGCAGCCGCAATCCTCAGGGGGCGGGGACTGAAGCTTTCTTT.

The V and J genes are TRBV19 and TRBJ1-2; D possibly corresponds to TRBD1 (6 bases). Per germline, CDR1 LNHDA and CDR2 SQIVND (reference sequence). Trimming shortened V by 5 bases and J by 4 bases, and 14 bases separated the two germline ends. This CDR3 is 14 amino acids long. CDR3 DNA: TGTGCCAGTAGTTCGTCGGGGGGGGCCTATGGCTACACCTTC. This encodes CASSSSGGAYGYTF.

The rearrangement links TRBV2 to TRBJ1-4; 8 bases are a match to TRBD1. Germline lookup yields CDR1 SNHLY and CDR2 FYNNEI. V shed 1 base and J 8 bases; nucleotides not matched to a gene: 6. CDR3 length: 15 amino acids. CDR3 DNA sequence: TGTGCCAGCAGTGAAGACAGGGGGAGGCGAGAAAAACTGTTTTTT. It codes for CASSEDRGRREKLFF.

This chain uses TRBV11-2 with TRBJ1-3; the D gene is possibly TRBD1 (5 bases). CDR1 and CDR2 from the germline V gene are SGHAT and FQNNGV. V lost 6 bases, J lost 4 bases, and 7 bases lay in between. There are 12 residues in the CDR3. The DNA of the CDR3 is TGTGCCAGCAGTTCAGGGGGAAACACCATATATTTT. It codes for CASSSGGNTIYF.

This sequence joins TRBV11-2 and TRBJ2-6; D unresolved. The CDR3 length is 17 residues. V lost 0 bases, J lost 4 bases, and 13 bases lay in between. The germline gives CDR1 SGHAT, CDR2 FQNNGV. CDR3 nucleotide sequence: TGTGCCAGCAGCTTAGATGATCCGCGCCGCGGGGCCAACGTCCTGACTTTC. The encoded protein is CASSLDDPRRGANVLTF.

This clone has only one observation. V gene TRBV19 combines with J gene TRBJ1-2; 7 bases map to TRBD1. The CDR3 runs 13 residues. J was trimmed by 6 bases and V by 5 bases; bases with no gene match: 6. CDR1 and CDR2 from the germline V gene are LNHDA and SQIVND (reference sequence). CDR3 loop: CASSETGLDGYTF. CDR3 in DNA: TGTGCCAGTAGTGAGACAGGGCTGGATGGCTACACCTTC.

The chain is built from TRBV19 and TRBJ1-3; no clear D. The CDR3 spans 15 residues. Germline V lookup: CDR1 LNHDA, CDR2 SQIVND (reference sequence). Trimming left V 5 bases short and J 0 bases short, with 11 bases between. CDR3 bases: TGTGCCAGTAGTGCTAACAGCCGCTCTGGAAACACCATATATTTT. This gives the protein CASSANSRSGNTIYF.

The J gene is TRBJ2-1, the V gene TRBV7-2; 8 bases fit TRBD1. Germline values: CDR1 SGHTA, CDR2 FQGNSA. V lost 5 bases to trimming and J lost 2 bases; unmatched junction nucleotides: 5. CDR3 length: 15 amino acids. In nucleotides, the CDR3 is TGTGCCAGCAGCCTCCAGGGGGCCCCCTACAATGAGCAGTTCTTC. Amino acid sequence: CASSLQGAPYNEQFF.

This sequence joins TRBV27 and TRBJ1-5; a possible D gene is TRBD1 (5 bases). The V gene lost 2 bases and the J gene lost 3 bases, with 11 bases spanning the gap. The germline CDR1 and CDR2 sequences are MNHEY and SMNVEV (reference sequence). CDR3 length equals 15 residues. The CDR3: CASSLGDSSNQPQHF. The CDR3, as DNA: TGTGCCAGCAGTTTAGGAGACAGTTCCAATCAGCCCCAGCATTTT.

This chain links TRBV7-2 with TRBJ2-1; D uncertain. Germline CDR1 reads SGHTA; CDR2 reads FQGNSA. The CDR3 has 11 residues. Between the trimmed V and J ends, which lost 4 bases and 9 bases, there was a span of 7 bases. CDR3 sequence (DNA): TGTGCCAGCAGCTCGAGCTCTGAGCAGTTCTTC. This sequence encodes CASSSSSEQFF.

The sample holds one count of this clone. The CDR3 DNA reads as TGTGCCAGCAGTGACGGGACAGGGCTTTATTCACCCCTCCACTTT. Translated: CASSDGTGLYSPLHF. V and J are TRBV6-6 and TRBJ1-6; TRBD1 matches 9 bases. The CDR3 length is 15 residues. In germline, CDR1 is MNHNY, CDR2 SVGAGI (reference sequence). Germline trimming cut 5 bases from V and 8 bases from J; bases unmatched to any gene: 7.

This clone was seen once. V is TRBV5-5 and J is TRBJ2-1; D is possibly TRBD2 (6 bases). V was cut by 5 bases and J by 6 bases, with 12 bases left in between. Germline values: CDR1 SGHKS, CDR2 YYEKEE (reference sequence). The CDR3 covers 13 residues. CDR3 DNA sequence: TGTGCCAGCAGATGGGAGGCAGCCAATGAGCAGTTCTTC. Translation: CASRWEAANEQFF.

The chain combines TRBV2 with TRBJ1-2, with 10 bases lining up with TRBD1. The V segment lost 4 bases and the J segment 5 bases; nucleotides outside the gene matches: 4. CDR1 SNHLY and CDR2 FYNNEI come from the germline V gene. The CDR3 extends over 14 amino acids. CDR3 protein: CASSGQGAIYGYTF. In nucleotides, the CDR3 is TGTGCCAGCAGTGGACAGGGGGCTATATATGGCTACACCTTC.

This clone has only one observation. This chain connects TRBV5-4 to TRBJ2-3; 11 bases fit TRBD1. The CDR3 spans 17 residues. CDR1 and CDR2 from the germline V gene are SGHNT and YYREEE (reference sequence). The junction had 12 bases not matched to a gene; V was cut back by 3 bases and J by 6 bases. The CDR3: CASSSSDRGLHTDTQYF. The CDR3 DNA follows: TGTGCCAGCAGCTCCTCGGACAGGGGGCTTCACACTGATACGCAGTATTTT. Combining the CDR3 with reference TRBV5-4 and TRBJ2-3 gives the whole variable domain ETGVTQSPTHLIKTRGQQVTLRCSSQSGHNTVSWYQQALGQGPQFIFQYYREEENGRGNFPPRFSGLQFPNYSSELNVNALELDDSALYLCASSSSDRGLHTDTQYFGPGTRLTVL.

This clone appeared a few times. The rearrangement joins TRBV13 to TRBJ1-2, with D perhaps matching TRBD1 (6 bases). The CDR3 extends over 15 amino acids. The V end was cut by 5 bases, the J end by 6 bases, with 19 bases between. In germline, CDR1 is PRHDT, CDR2 FYEKMQ (reference sequence). The CDR3 bases are TGTGCCAGCAGCGTATCTACAGGTGGGGGCCATGGCTACACCTTC. It encodes CASSVSTGGGHGYTF.

The chain employs TRBV6-5 and TRBJ2-7; 11 bases are shared with TRBD2. The CDR3 contains 14 residues. The germline gives CDR1 MNHEY, CDR2 SVGAGI. The J segment lost 2 bases and the V segment lost 6 bases, leaving 3 bases of the junction unmatched. The chain's CDR3 is CASRLAGGTYEQYV. DNA of the CDR3: TGTGCCAGCAGGCTAGCGGGAGGTACCTACGAGCAGTACGTC.

This chain joins TRBV3-1 (or the pseudogene TRBV3-2) and TRBJ1-3; D is unresolved. Trimming cost V 1 base and J 4 bases, with 2 bases left between them. The CDR3 has 12 amino acids. CDR1 and CDR2 (germline): LGHDT, YNNKEL (reference sequence). The chain's CDR3 is CASSQAGNTIYF. CDR3 DNA sequence: TGTGCCAGCAGCCAAGCGGGAAACACCATATATTTT.

This clone was detected once. The CDR3 nucleotides are TGTGCCAGCAGTGTCCGACAGGGTGAGAGTGTGAACACTGAAGCTTTCTTT. This translates into CASSVRQGESVNTEAFF. The gene calls are TRBV6-1 and TRBJ1-1; 7 bases fit TRBD1. The V segment lost 4 bases and the J segment 0 bases; nucleotides outside the gene matches: 11. CDR1 and CDR2 (germline): MNHNS, SASEGT. The CDR3 has 17 amino acids.

The V gene is TRBV21-1, the J gene TRBJ1-5; the table calls TRBD1, which could not be checked here. TRBV21-1 is shown as a pseudogene. The CDR3 runs to 18 residues. The CDR3 protein is CASSRGLGTGQVGQPQHF. The CDR3 bases are TGTGCCAGCAGCAGGGGATTGGGTACAGGACAAGTAGGTCAGCCCCAGCATTTT.